These T cell receptor beta chains were read from a single sample in a study of cytomegalovirus exposure and HLA in healthy donors. Profiling relied on immunoSEQ multiplex PCR, and the TCRdb table lists in-frame clones only, not all of them. The sample lists 100,000 to 120,000 clones; approximately 80% were seen once. The sample taken for sequencing was PBMCs. The receptors were sampled from a woman aged 55-70 years in good health and CMV-seropositive. Both conserved end residues are part of each CDR3. The D gene is left open where the match is weak. A clone size is listed for some rows: how often the clone was seen (once, few, many), or a class if it is expanded.

clone size,D gene,V gene,J gene,CDR3 DNA,CDR3 protein
-,TRBD2,TRBV10-3,TRBJ2-7,TGTGCCATCACCAAATTCCCCGTAGCGGGAGGGGGGGACGAGCAGTACTTC,CAITKFPVAGGGDEQYF
-,-,TRBV11-2,TRBJ2-5,TGTGCCAGCAGCGGAGCGAGGGAGAAAGAGACCCAGTACTTC,CASSGAREKETQYF
few,-,TRBV29-1,TRBJ2-5,TGCAGCGTTGAAGACCAGGGCTGGGGATACTTC,CSVEDQGWGYF
-,-,TRBV6-1,TRBJ1-3,TGTGCCAGCAGTGACCCTGGACAGCCCGGAAACACCATATATTTT,CASSDPGQPGNTIYF
-,-,TRBV18,TRBJ1-2,TGTGCCAGCTCACCACCAGGCAGGGTCGGCTATGGCTACACCTTC,CASSPPGRVGYGYTF
once,-,TRBV28,TRBJ2-7,TGTGCCAGCAGTTTAAGCTCCTACGAGCAGTACTTC,CASSLSSYEQYF
-,TRBD1,TRBV5-1,TRBJ2-7,TGCGCCAGCAGCCAAAACGGACAGGGTCACGAGCAGTACTTC,CASSQNGQGHEQYF
few,-,TRBV5-4,TRBJ1-1,TGTGCCAGCAGCCTTAATAGAGAAGCTTTCTTT,CASSLNREAFF
-,-,TRBV7-2,TRBJ1-5,TGTGCCAGCAGCTTAGACACAGACCCTAATCAGCCCCAGCATTTT,CASSLDTDPNQPQHF
-,-,TRBV7-9,TRBJ1-3,TGTGCCAGCAGCTTAGCCGGGGCTGGAAACACCATATATTTT,CASSLAGAGNTIYF
-,TRBD1,TRBV28,TRBJ1-5,TGTGCCAGCAGCCAGGGGGCAGGGAATCAGCCCCAGCATTTT,CASSQGAGNQPQHF
-,TRBD2,TRBV7-3,TRBJ2-1,TGTGCCAGCAGCTCGGGACTAGCGGGAGATGAGCAGTTCTTC,CASSSGLAGDEQFF
-,TRBD1,TRBV11-3,TRBJ1-4,TGTGCCAGCAGCCTCGGAGGAGGACAGGGGAATGAAAAACTGTTTTTT,CASSLGGGQGNEKLFF
few,-,TRBV4-1,TRBJ2-7,TGCGCCAGCAGCCAAGTTTCACTGAGCGAGCAGTACTTC,CASSQVSLSEQYF
once,-,TRBV4-2,TRBJ1-2,TGTGCCAGCAGCCAAGGTTCAGGCCCTTTCGGCTACACCTTC,CASSQGSGPFGYTF
-,-,TRBV18,TRBJ1-5,TGTGCCACCTCCACCTCGGCGGGTTTGCCCCAGCATTTT,CATSTSAGLPQHF
-,-,TRBV6-1,TRBJ2-3,TGTGCCAGCAGGAGGGGCACAGATACGCAGTATTTT,CASRRGTDTQYF
once,-,TRBV28,TRBJ2-4,TGTGCCAGCAGTTTTTACAGGGCGGGAAACATTCAGTACTTC,CASSFYRAGNIQYF
once,-,TRBV5-4,TRBJ2-3,TGTGCCAGCAGCTTCGGCGGGGCTAACACAGATACGCAGTATTTT,CASSFGGANTDTQYF
-,TRBD2,TRBV12-5,TRBJ2-7,TGTGCTAGTGGTTCCAGATGGAGCGGGAGGGCCTACGAGCAGTACTTC,CASGSRWSGRAYEQYF
-,TRBD1,TRBV28,TRBJ2-5,TGTGCCAGCAGTTTGGGACAGTCAAAACAAGAGACCCAGTACTTC,CASSLGQSKQETQYF
-,TRBD2,TRBV5-5,TRBJ2-3,TGTGCCAGCAGCTTCTCTAGCGGGAGATATATTGGCACAGATACGCAGTATTTT,CASSFSSGRYIGTDTQYF
-,TRBD2,TRBV11-3,TRBJ2-5,TGTGCCAGCAGCACCGGGGGGAGGGTTGGCGTCGAAGAGACCCAGTACTTC,CASSTGGRVGVEETQYF
-,-,TRBV11-2,TRBJ2-7,TGTGCCAGCAGCTTAGGGGGCGGGGTGGGGCAGTACTTC,CASSLGGGVGQYF
-,-,TRBV7-2,TRBJ2-5,TGTGCCAGCAGCCGATCCTTGGGTGGGGGGAAAGAGACCCAGTACTTC,CASSRSLGGGKETQYF
once,TRBD1,TRBV5-1,TRBJ1-2,TGCGCCAGCAGCTCCGGACAGGACCGGGACTATGGCTACACCTTC,CASSSGQDRDYGYTF
-,TRBD2,TRBV30,TRBJ2-7,TGTGCCTGGAGCAGAGGACTTAGCGGGAGCCTCTACGAGCAGTACTTC,CAWSRGLSGSLYEQYF
-,-,TRBV7-9,TRBJ2-1,TGTGCCAGCAGCTTGGGTAATAGCGGCGACTCCTACAATGAGCAGTTCTTC,CASSLGNSGDSYNEQFF
-,-,TRBV19,TRBJ1-3,TGTGCCAGTAGTATTGGTACAATCTCTGGAAACACCATATATTTT,CASSIGTISGNTIYF
-,TRBD2,TRBV9,TRBJ2-3,TGTGCCACGGCGGGGGGGCTCACAGAAACGCAGTATTTT,CATAGGLTETQYF
-,-,TRBV19,TRBJ2-5,TGTGCCAGTAGTAAAGGCAGGCCAGAACAAGAGACCCAGTACTTC,CASSKGRPEQETQYF
-,-,TRBV18,TRBJ1-4,TGTGCCAGCTCACCACGGGGAGGGGATAATGAAAAACTGTTTTTT,CASSPRGGDNEKLFF